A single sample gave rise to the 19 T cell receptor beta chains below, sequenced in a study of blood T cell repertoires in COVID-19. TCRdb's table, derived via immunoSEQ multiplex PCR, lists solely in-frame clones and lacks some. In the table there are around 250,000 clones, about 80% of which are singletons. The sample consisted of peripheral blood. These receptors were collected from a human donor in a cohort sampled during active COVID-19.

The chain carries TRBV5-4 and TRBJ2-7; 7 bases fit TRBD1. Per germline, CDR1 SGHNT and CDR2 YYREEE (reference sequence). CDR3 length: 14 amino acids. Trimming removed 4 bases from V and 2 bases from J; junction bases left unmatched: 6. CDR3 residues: CASSPRDSTYEQYF. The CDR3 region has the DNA TGTGCCAGCAGCCCCCGGGACAGCACCTACGAGCAGTACTTC.

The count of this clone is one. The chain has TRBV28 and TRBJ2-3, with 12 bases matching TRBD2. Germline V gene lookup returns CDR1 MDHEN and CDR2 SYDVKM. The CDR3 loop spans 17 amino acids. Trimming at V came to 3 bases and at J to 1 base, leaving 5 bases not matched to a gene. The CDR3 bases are TGTGCCAGCAGTTTCGGGCTAGCGGGGGGGGGCACAGATACGCAGTATTTT. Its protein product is CASSFGLAGGGTDTQYF.

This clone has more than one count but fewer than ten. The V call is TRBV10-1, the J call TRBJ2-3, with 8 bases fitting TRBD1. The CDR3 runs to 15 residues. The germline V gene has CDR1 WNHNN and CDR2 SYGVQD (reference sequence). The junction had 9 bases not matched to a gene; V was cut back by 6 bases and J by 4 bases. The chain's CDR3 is CASRGQGTGSDTQYF. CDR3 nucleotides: TGCGCCAGCAGAGGACAGGGTACGGGTTCAGATACGCAGTATTTT.

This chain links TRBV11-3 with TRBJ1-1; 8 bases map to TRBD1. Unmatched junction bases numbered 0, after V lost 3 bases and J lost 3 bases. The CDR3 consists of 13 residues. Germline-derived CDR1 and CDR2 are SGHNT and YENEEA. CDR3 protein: CASSLTGDTEAFF. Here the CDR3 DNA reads TGTGCCAGCAGCTTGACAGGGGACACTGAAGCTTTCTTT.

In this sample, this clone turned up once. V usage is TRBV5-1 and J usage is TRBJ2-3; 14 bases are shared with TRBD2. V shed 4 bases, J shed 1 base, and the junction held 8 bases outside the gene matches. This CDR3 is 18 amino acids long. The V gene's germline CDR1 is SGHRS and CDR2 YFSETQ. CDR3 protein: CASSVGTSGGPRTDTQYF. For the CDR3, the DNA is TGCGCCAGCAGCGTGGGGACTAGCGGGGGCCCTCGCACAGATACGCAGTATTTT. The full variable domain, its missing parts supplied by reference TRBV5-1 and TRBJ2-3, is KAGVTQTPRYLIKTRGQQVTLSCSPISGHRSVSWYQQTPGQGLQFLFEYFSETQRNKGNFPGRFSGRQFSNSRSEMNVSTLELGDSALYLCASSVGTSGGPRTDTQYFGPGTRLTVL.

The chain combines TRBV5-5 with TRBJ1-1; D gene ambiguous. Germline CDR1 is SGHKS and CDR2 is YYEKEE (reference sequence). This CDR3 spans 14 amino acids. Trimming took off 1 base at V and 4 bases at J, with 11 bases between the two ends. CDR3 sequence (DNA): TGTGCCAGCAGCTTGAAGTCGGGGAGCACTGAAGCTTTCTTT. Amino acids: CASSLKSGSTEAFF.

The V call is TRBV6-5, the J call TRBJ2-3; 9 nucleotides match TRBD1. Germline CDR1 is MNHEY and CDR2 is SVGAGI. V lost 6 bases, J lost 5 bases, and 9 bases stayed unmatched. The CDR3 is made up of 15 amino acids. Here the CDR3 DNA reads TGTGCCAGCAGGACAGGGGGAGTAGCGGGAGATACGCAGTATTTT. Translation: CASRTGGVAGDTQYF.

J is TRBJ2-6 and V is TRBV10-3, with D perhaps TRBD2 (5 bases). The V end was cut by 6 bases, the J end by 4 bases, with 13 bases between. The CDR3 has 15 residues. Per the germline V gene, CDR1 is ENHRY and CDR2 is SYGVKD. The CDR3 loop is CAISPGVGGANVLTF. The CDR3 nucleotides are TGTGCCATCAGCCCCGGGGTAGGAGGGGCCAACGTCCTGACTTTC.

CDR3: CASSQDQPGANYGYTF. The DNA of the CDR3 is TGTGCCAGCAGCCAAGATCAACCAGGTGCTAACTATGGCTACACCTTC. The chain carries TRBV14 and TRBJ1-2, with D unresolved. Germline values: CDR1 SGHDN, CDR2 FVKESK. The CDR3 spans 16 residues. The V gene lost 0 bases and the J gene lost 0 bases, with 11 bases spanning the gap.

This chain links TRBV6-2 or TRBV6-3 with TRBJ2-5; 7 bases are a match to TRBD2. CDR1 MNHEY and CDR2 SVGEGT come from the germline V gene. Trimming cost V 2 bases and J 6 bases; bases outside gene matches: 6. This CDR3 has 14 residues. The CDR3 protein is CASSYRTSLKTQYF. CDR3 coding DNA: TGTGCCAGCAGTTACAGGACTAGTCTCAAGACCCAGTACTTC.

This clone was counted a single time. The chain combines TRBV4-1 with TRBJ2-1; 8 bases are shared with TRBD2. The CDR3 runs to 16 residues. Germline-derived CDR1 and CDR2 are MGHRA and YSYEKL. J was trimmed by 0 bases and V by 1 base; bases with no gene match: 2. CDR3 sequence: CASSQGTSGSYNEQFF. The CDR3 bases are TGCGCCAGCAGCCAAGGAACTAGCGGCTCCTACAATGAGCAGTTCTTC.

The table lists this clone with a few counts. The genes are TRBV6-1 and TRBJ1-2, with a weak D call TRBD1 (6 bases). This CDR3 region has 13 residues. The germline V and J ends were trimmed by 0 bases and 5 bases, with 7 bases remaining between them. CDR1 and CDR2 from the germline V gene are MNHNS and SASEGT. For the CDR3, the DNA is TGTGCCAGCAGTGAAGCAGGACAGTATGGCTACACCTTC. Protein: CASSEAGQYGYTF.

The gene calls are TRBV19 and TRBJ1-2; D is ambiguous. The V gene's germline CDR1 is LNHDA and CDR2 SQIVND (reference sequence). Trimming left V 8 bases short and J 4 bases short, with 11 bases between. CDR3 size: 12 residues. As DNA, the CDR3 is TGTGCCAGTGCCTCACTGGTCTATGGCTACACCTTC. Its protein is CASASLVYGYTF.

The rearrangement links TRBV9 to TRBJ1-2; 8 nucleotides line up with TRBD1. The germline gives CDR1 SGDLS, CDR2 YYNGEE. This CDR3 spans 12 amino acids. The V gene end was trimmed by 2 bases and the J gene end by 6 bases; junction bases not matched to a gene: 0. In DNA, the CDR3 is TGTGCCAGCAGCGTGACAGGGGATGGCTACACCTTC. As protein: CASSVTGDGYTF. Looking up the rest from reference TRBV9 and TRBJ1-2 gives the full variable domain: DSGVTQTPKHLITATGQRVTLRCSPRSGDLSVYWYQQSLDQGLQFLIQYYNGEERAKGNILERFSAQQFPDLHSELNLSSLELGDSALYFCASSVTGDGYTFGSGTRLTVV.

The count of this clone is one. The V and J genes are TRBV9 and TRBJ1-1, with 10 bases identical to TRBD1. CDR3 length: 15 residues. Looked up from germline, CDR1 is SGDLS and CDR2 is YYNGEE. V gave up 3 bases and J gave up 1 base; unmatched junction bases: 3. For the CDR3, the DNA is TGTGCCAGCAGCGCGACAGGGGGCAAGAACACTGAAGCTTTCTTT. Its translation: CASSATGGKNTEAFF.

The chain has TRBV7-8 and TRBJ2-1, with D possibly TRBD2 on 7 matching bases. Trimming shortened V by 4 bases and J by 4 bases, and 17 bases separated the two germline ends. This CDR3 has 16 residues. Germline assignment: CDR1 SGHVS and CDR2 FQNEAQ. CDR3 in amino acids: CASSSPRGGGYNEQFF. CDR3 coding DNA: TGTGCCAGCAGCTCCCCCCGAGGGGGAGGGTACAATGAGCAGTTCTTC.

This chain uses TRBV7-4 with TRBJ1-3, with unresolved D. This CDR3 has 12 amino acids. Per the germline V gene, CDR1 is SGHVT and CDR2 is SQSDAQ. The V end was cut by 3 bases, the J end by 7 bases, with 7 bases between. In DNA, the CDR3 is TGTGCCAGCAGCTTTAAGACTAACACCATATATTTT. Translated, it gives CASSFKTNTIYF.

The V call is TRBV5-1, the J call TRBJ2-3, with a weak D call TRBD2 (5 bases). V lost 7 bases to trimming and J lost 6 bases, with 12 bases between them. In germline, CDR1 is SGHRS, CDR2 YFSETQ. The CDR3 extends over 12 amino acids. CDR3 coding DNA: TGCGCCAGCGGCCCCCGAGGGGATACGCAGTATTTT. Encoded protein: CASGPRGDTQYF.

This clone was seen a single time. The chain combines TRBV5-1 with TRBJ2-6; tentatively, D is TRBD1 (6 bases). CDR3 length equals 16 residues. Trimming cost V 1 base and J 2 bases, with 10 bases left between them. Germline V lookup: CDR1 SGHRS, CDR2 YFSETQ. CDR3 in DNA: TGCGCCAGCAGCTTGAGTTCAGGGGCTGGGGCCAACGTCCTGACTTTC. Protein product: CASSLSSGAGANVLTF.